The 31 T cell receptor beta chains presented below share a single source sample, sequenced in a study of blood T cells in healthy people across ages. A second PCR of roughly 7 to 11 cycles used a sample-barcoded 5' primer and a J-beta primer mix. Via MiXCR, TCRdb re-called the 5' RACE reads, giving one row per CDR3 protein. The table has about 670,000 distinct CDR3 sequences, around 43% seen once. Material: blood. Receptor source: a man older than 75 in good health.

This clonotype has a single count. The chain joins TRBV13 to TRBJ2-1; TRBD2 matches at 8 bases. Per germline, CDR1 PRHDT and CDR2 FYEKMQ (reference sequence). The CDR3 is 19 residues long. V trimming: 5 bases; J trimming: 5 bases; junction bases outside the gene matches: 20. CDR3 nucleotide sequence: TGTGCCAGCAGCCATCGAAGTTCCAGGAGCGGGAGATCAAACAATGAGCAGTTCTTC. It encodes CASSHRSSRSGRSNNEQFF. The full variable domain, rest sourced from reference TRBV13 and TRBJ2-1, is AAGVIQSPRHLIKEKRETATLKCYPIPRHDTVYWYQQGPGQDPQFLISFYEKMQSDKGSIPDRFSAQQFSDYHSELNMSSLELGDSALYFCASSHRSSRSGRSNNEQFFGPGTRLTVL.

This clonotype was detected many times. The chain carries TRBV6-4 and TRBJ2-3; D gene ambiguous. The germline V gene encodes CDR1 MRHNA and CDR2 SNTAGT. The CDR3 runs 13 residues. V was cut by 6 bases and J by 3 bases, with 10 bases left in between. CDR3 region: CASSQDGTDTQYF. CDR3 sequence (DNA): TGTGCCAGCAGCCAGGATGGAACAGATACGCAGTATTTT.

This chain joins TRBV28 and TRBJ1-2; no definite D call. Germline V gene lookup returns CDR1 MDHEN and CDR2 SYDVKM. Trimming took off 6 bases at V and 7 bases at J, with 12 bases between the two ends. CDR3 length equals 12 residues. The CDR3 loop reads CASSPTAGGYTF. The DNA of the CDR3 is TGTGCCAGCAGCCCTACTGCGGGTGGCTACACCTTC.

The rearrangement uses TRBV6-6 and TRBJ2-7; 7 nucleotides agree with TRBD2. Germline-derived CDR1 and CDR2 are MNHNY and SVGAGI (reference sequence). The CDR3 extends over 14 amino acids. After removal of 5 bases from V and 2 bases from J, the junction contained 6 bases not matched to a gene. CDR3 loop: CASSRTSYAYEQYF. CDR3 coding DNA: TGTGCCAGCAGTCGGACTAGTTATGCCTACGAGCAGTACTTC.

Regarding this clonotype: One base away lies a much larger clone, so this may be a sequencing read error. This chain joins TRBV12-3 or TRBV12-4 and TRBJ2-5; D gene unclear. V was cut by 3 bases and J by 4 bases, with 12 bases left in between. The CDR3 is 14 amino acids. CDR3 DNA sequence: TGTGCCAGCAGTTTGGGTCACTTAGTAGAGACCCAGTACTTC. Translating it yields CASSLGHLVETQYF.

This clonotype came up a few times. The chain combines TRBV20-1 with TRBJ1-4, with D possibly TRBD1 on 5 matching bases. Germline V gene sequence: CDR1 DFQATT, CDR2 SNEGSKA (reference sequence). The CDR3 totals 16 residues. The V gene lost 5 bases and the J gene lost 0 bases, with 16 bases spanning the gap. The CDR3 spells CSAGAGTVATNEKLFF. The CDR3 DNA reads as TGCAGTGCTGGGGCAGGGACCGTTGCAACTAATGAAAAACTGTTTTTT.

The rearrangement joins TRBV24-1 to TRBJ2-3; TRBD2 matches at 13 bases. Germline loops: CDR1 KGHDR, CDR2 SFDVKD. With 5 bases clipped from V and 3 bases from J, the junction kept 4 bases outside the gene matches. This CDR3 has 16 amino acids. CDR3 region: CATSGRLAGGTDTQYF. The CDR3 coding sequence is TGTGCCACCAGTGGCCGACTAGCGGGAGGAACAGATACGCAGTATTTT.

This clonotype came up a few times. The J gene is TRBJ1-2, the V gene TRBV7-9, with TRBD1 identical over 8 bases. Unmatched junction bases numbered 11, after V lost 5 bases and J lost 0 bases. The CDR3 loop spans 17 amino acids. Germline lookup yields CDR1 SEHNR and CDR2 FQNEAQ (reference sequence). CDR3 nucleotide sequence: TGTGCCAGCAGCCCACGGGACAGGATACAAGCTAACTATGGCTACACCTTC. Its protein is CASSPRDRIQANYGYTF.

A few counts support this clonotype. V and J are TRBV27 and TRBJ2-3, with D possibly matching TRBD1 (5 bases). The CDR3 has 15 amino acids. Germline values: CDR1 MNHEY, CDR2 SMNVEV (reference sequence). Trimming took off 2 bases at V and 4 bases at J, with 13 bases between the two ends. CDR3 amino acids: CASSLRGKASDTQYF. For the CDR3, the DNA is TGTGCCAGCAGTTTAAGGGGAAAAGCATCAGATACGCAGTATTTT.

V gene TRBV21-1 combines with J gene TRBJ2-1; the table gives TRBD1 as D, unverified against the DNA. TRBV21-1 is flagged as a pseudogene. CDR3 length: 16 residues. The CDR3 DNA sequence: TGTGCCAGCAGCAGAACACAGGGGCGACCATACAATGAGCAGTTCTTC. Protein sequence: CASSRTQGRPYNEQFF.

The rearrangement joins TRBV2 to TRBJ2-1; 9 positions agree with TRBD2. After removal of 3 bases from V and 2 bases from J, the junction contained 5 bases not matched to a gene. The CDR3 length is 16 residues. Germline assignment: CDR1 SNHLY and CDR2 FYNNEI. In nucleotides, the CDR3 is TGTGCCAGCAGTGATGGGACTAGCAACCCCTACAATGAGCAGTTCTTC. As protein: CASSDGTSNPYNEQFF.

This clonotype was counted between two and nine times. The genes are TRBV6-1 and TRBJ2-3, with 15 bases aligning to TRBD2. V lost 8 bases to trimming and J lost 6 bases; unmatched junction nucleotides: 9. Germline CDR1 is MNHNS and CDR2 is SASEGT. The CDR3 has 16 residues. CDR3 nucleotide sequence: TGTGCCAGCGACCGGACTAGCGGGGGGGCAGGGGATACGCAGTATTTT. Its translation is CASDRTSGGAGDTQYF.

CDR3 region: CASSTPIGTQYF. DNA for the CDR3: TGTGCCAGCAGCACCCCTATTGGGACCCAGTACTTC. V and J are TRBV7-2 and TRBJ2-5; D remains ambiguous. CDR3 length: 12 residues. Trimming took off 5 bases at V and 7 bases at J, with 11 bases between the two ends. Germline CDR1 and CDR2: SGHTA and FQGNSA.

This clonotype has just a few counts. This sequence joins TRBV20-1 and TRBJ2-3; 10 nucleotides line up with TRBD2. CDR1 and CDR2 from the germline V gene are DFQATT and SNEGSKA (reference sequence). CDR3 length: 15 residues. J was trimmed by 5 bases and V by 6 bases; bases with no gene match: 11. This CDR3 is CSAYRLAGLEDTQYF. The CDR3, as DNA: TGCAGTGCCTATAGACTAGCGGGCCTGGAAGATACGCAGTATTTT.

V and J are TRBV20-1 and TRBJ2-1; 12 bases map to TRBD2. The V gene's germline CDR1 is DFQATT and CDR2 SNEGSKA (reference sequence). Trimming removed 4 bases from V and 12 bases from J; junction bases left unmatched: 16. The CDR3 is 16 amino acids. CDR3: CSATQLAGGTTRGQFF. In nucleotides, the CDR3 is TGCAGTGCTACCCAACTAGCGGGAGGAACAACAAGAGGGCAGTTCTTC.

This clonotype was detected only a few times. The chain joins TRBV7-9 to TRBJ2-7; 10 bases line up with TRBD2. From germline, CDR1 is SEHNR and CDR2 FQNEAQ (reference sequence). The trim removed 5 bases at V and 3 bases at J, leaving 16 bases unmatched. This CDR3 is 18 amino acids long. CDR3 coding DNA: TGTGCCAGCAGCCAGCGAAAGGGTAGCGGGAGGTCTCTCTACGAGCAGTACTTC. Residues: CASSQRKGSGRSLYEQYF.

The CDR3 bases are TGTGCCAGCAGTTTCCGTCCGGCCTACAATCAGCCCCAGCATTTT. Residues: CASSFRPAYNQPQHF. V and J are TRBV6-2 or TRBV6-3 and TRBJ1-5; D call uncertain. CDR3 length equals 15 residues. V lost 4 bases and J 3 bases, leaving 13 bases between the germline ends. CDR1 is MNHEY, CDR2 SVGEGT, per germline.

V and J are TRBV29-1 and TRBJ2-2; the match to TRBD1 covers 8 bases. Germline values: CDR1 SQVTM, CDR2 ANQGSEA. The CDR3 totals 16 residues. V was clipped by 6 bases and J by 4 bases; unmatched bases: 13. CDR3 nucleotide sequence: TGCAGCGTACGTGGACAGGGTTTGGGTGGCACCGGGGAGCTGTTTTTT. Its translation is CSVRGQGLGGTGELFF.

This clonotype was counted between two and nine times. The J gene is TRBJ1-1, the V gene TRBV10-3; D not certain. The CDR3 length is 13 residues. Trimming cost V 2 bases and J 2 bases, with 6 bases left between them. Germline CDR1 is ENHRY and CDR2 is SYGVKD. DNA of the CDR3: TGTGCCATCAGTGAGGGCTCCAACACTGAAGCTTTCTTT. This encodes CAISEGSNTEAFF.

This clonotype was counted at least ten times. V gene TRBV5-1 combines with J gene TRBJ2-1, with 12 nucleotides matching TRBD1. CDR3 size: 15 residues. In germline, CDR1 is SGHRS, CDR2 YFSETQ. With V trimmed by 4 bases and J by 8 bases, 7 bases remained unmatched. DNA for the CDR3: TGCGCCAGCAGCGTCGGGACAGGGGGCGAATATGAGCAGTTCTTC. The encoded protein is CASSVGTGGEYEQFF.

This clonotype is a singleton in its sample. CDR3 in DNA: TGTGCCAGCAGCGTAGCTACAGGGAGGGCCAACACCGGGGAGCTGTTTTTT. This codes for CASSVATGRANTGELFF. This chain uses TRBV9 with TRBJ2-2; possibly TRBD2 for D (7 bases). Trimming stripped 0 bases from V and 2 bases from J, with 14 bases between. Germline lookup yields CDR1 SGDLS and CDR2 YYNGEE. CDR3 size: 17 residues.

In this sample, this clonotype turned up a few times. The rearrangement links TRBV20-1 to TRBJ2-7; D perhaps matches TRBD2 (5 bases). Trimming cost V 4 bases and J 1 base, with 20 bases left between them. The germline CDR1 and CDR2 sequences are DFQATT and SNEGSKA (reference sequence). The length of the CDR3 is 16 residues. The CDR3 DNA sequence: TGCAGTGCTAAAACCTCCGGAGGACGTTTTTCCTACGAGCAGTACTTC. Translation gives CSAKTSGGRFSYEQYF.

In this sample, this clonotype turned up once. V is TRBV12-3 or TRBV12-4 and J is TRBJ2-2; 14 bases are shared with TRBD2. The V and J ends lost 4 bases and 6 bases, in that order; junction bases with no gene match: 1. The CDR3 runs 15 residues. The CDR3 coding sequence is TGTGCCAGCAGTTGGACTAGCGGGAGGCCCGGGGAGCTGTTTTTT. Translation gives CASSWTSGRPGELFF.

This clonotype came up a few times. The CDR3 reads CASSLARTSGILEQFF. CDR3 bases: TGTGCCAGCAGCTTAGCGCGGACTAGCGGGATTCTTGAGCAGTTCTTC. The chain has TRBV7-6 and TRBJ2-1, with 12 bases identical to TRBD2. CDR1 and CDR2 from the germline V gene are SGHVS and FNYEAQ. Losses at the gene ends were 0 bases for V and 9 bases for J; bases not matched to a gene: 6. The CDR3 is 16 amino acids.

In regard to this clonotype: A much more abundant neighbour one base away suggests this may be a read error. J is TRBJ2-1 and V is TRBV29-1; 9 bases match TRBD1. The CDR3 runs to 12 residues. CDR1 is SQVTM and CDR2 is ANQGSEA in the germline V gene. The CDR3 DNA reads as TGCAGCGGTGAAACAGGGGGCCTATCGCAGTTCTTC. Amino acid sequence: CSGETGGLSQFF.

The chain employs TRBV5-1 and TRBJ2-1, with unresolved D. Trimming left V 1 base short and J 4 bases short, with 9 bases between. This CDR3 comprises 14 residues. The germline V gene encodes CDR1 SGHRS and CDR2 YFSETQ. The CDR3 DNA follows: TGCGCCAGCAGCTTGACCTCGAGGTACAATGAGCAGTTCTTC. Translating it yields CASSLTSRYNEQFF.

This clonotype was observed many times. The CDR3 reads CASSLDTGTSKTQYF. CDR3 coding DNA: TGTGCCAGCAGCTTAGACACGGGTACAAGTAAGACCCAGTACTTC. This chain uses TRBV11-2 with TRBJ2-5; unclear D gene. The ends were cut back, 0 bases at V and 6 bases at J, with 14 bases in the middle. This CDR3 contains 15 residues. CDR1 and CDR2 from the germline V gene are SGHAT and FQNNGV.

The rearrangement links TRBV20-1 to TRBJ1-2; 7 bases map to TRBD1. CDR3 size: 17 residues. CDR1 and CDR2 from the germline V gene are DFQATT and SNEGSKA (reference sequence). Unmatched junction bases numbered 14, after V lost 0 bases and J lost 4 bases. CDR3 sequence reads: CSAREWGQGEASYGYTF. The DNA of the CDR3 is TGCAGTGCTAGAGAGTGGGGGCAGGGGGAGGCCTCCTATGGCTACACCTTC.

This chain uses TRBV5-1 with TRBJ2-5, with D perhaps TRBD1 (6 bases). V shed 4 bases and J shed 0 bases, with 13 bases lying between them. The CDR3 extends over 15 amino acids. In germline, CDR1 is SGHRS, CDR2 YFSETQ. CDR3 bases: TGCGCCAGCAGCGCCTCGACAGGAAACCAAGAGACCCAGTACTTC. Amino acid sequence: CASSASTGNQETQYF.

V and J are TRBV7-2 and TRBJ2-5; D is ambiguous. CDR1 is SGHTA and CDR2 is FQGNSA in the germline V gene. This CDR3 comprises 12 residues. V dropped 4 bases and J dropped 2 bases, with 5 bases sitting between them. The CDR3 sequence: CASSSAQETQYF. CDR3 coding DNA: TGTGCCAGCAGCTCCGCTCAAGAGACCCAGTACTTC.

This clonotype was seen more than once but under ten times. The chain carries TRBV27 and TRBJ2-1; TRBD2 is a possible D gene (6 bases). CDR3 size: 14 residues. The V gene's germline CDR1 is MNHEY and CDR2 SMNVEV (reference sequence). Trimming shortened V by 2 bases and J by 4 bases, and 9 bases separated the two germline ends. CDR3 sequence: CASSLATSYNEQFF. CDR3 bases: TGTGCCAGCAGTTTAGCGACTAGTTACAATGAGCAGTTCTTC.